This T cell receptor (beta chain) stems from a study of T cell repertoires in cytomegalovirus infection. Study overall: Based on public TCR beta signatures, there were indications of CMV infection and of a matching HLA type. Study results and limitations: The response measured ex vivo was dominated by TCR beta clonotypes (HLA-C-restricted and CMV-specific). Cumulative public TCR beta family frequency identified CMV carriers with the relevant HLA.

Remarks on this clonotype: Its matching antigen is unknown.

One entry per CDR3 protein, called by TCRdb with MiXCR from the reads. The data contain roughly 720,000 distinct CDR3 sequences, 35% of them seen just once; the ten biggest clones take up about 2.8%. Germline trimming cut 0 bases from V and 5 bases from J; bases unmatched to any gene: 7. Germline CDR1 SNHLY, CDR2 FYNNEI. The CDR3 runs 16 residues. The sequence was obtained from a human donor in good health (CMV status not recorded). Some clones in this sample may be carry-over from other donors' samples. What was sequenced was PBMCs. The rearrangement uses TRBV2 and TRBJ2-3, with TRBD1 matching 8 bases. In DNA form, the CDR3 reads TGTGCCAGCAGTGAAGCGGGCAGGGGGCTGATAGATACGCAGTATTTT. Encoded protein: CASSEAGRGLIDTQYF.